This T cell receptor (beta chain) derives from a study of T cells in Graves' hyperthyroidism and ophthalmopathy. This clonotype was recorded many times. Its antigen is currently unknown. This CDR3 has 13 residues. CDR1 DFQATT and CDR2 SNEGSKA come from the germline V gene (reference sequence). General study findings and limits: Also found in blood were most expanded thyroid clonotypes above 0.001.

RNA transcripts provided the source from which TCR beta CDR3 regions were amplified. The study used the HTBI primer set for a first-round RT-PCR of the TCR CDR3. TCRdb used MiXCR to reprocess the multiplex PCR reads, holding one entry per CDR3 protein. This table has under 350,000 distinct CDR3 sequences, roughly a fifth appearing once. Sample: blood. The origin of this receptor is a woman aged 45-59 years with Graves' hyperthyroidism. The V gene is TRBV20-1, the J gene TRBJ2-4; 7 bases are shared with TRBD2. CDR3 protein: CSEESGTGNIQYF. As DNA, the CDR3 is TGCAGCGAAGAGAGCGGGACTGGAAACATTCAGTACTTC.